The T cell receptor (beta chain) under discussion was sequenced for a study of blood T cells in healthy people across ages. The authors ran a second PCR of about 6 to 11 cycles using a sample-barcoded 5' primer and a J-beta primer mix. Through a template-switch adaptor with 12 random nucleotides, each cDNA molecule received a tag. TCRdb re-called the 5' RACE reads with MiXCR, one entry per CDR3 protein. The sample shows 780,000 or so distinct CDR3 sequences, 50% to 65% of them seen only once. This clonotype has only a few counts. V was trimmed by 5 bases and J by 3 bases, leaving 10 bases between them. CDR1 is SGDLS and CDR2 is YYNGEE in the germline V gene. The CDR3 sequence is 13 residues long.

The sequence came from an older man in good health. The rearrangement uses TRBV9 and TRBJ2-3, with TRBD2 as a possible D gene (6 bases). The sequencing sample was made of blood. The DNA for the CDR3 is TGTGCCAGCAGTGACGGGAGTACAGATACGCAGTATTTT. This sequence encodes CASSDGSTDTQYF.